Listed below are T cell receptor beta chains from one sample, sequenced in a study of beta chain features in type 1 diabetes. The table came from immunoSEQ multiplex PCR; TCRdb's copy has only in-frame clones and leaves some out. This sample has around 300,000 clones; 8% occur once, and the top ten carry more than 0.9%. Sample: central memory CD4+ T cells from blood. These receptors came from a woman between 18 and 29 years old in good health. CDR3s include the opening cysteine and the closing phenylalanine or tryptophan. A D gene is named only where the DNA matches it firmly. Expanded clones get a size class; other rows say once, few or many, or leave the size out.

D: .; J: TRBJ2-2; V: TRBV5-4; size: .; CDR3: CASSKERRSTGELFF; DNA: TGTGCCAGCTCCAAAGAGAGGCGATCCACCGGGGAGCTGTTTTTT
D: TRBD1; J: TRBJ2-5; V: TRBV7-2; size: .; CDR3: CASSTSGATGGQETQYF; DNA: TGTGCCAGCAGCACCTCGGGAGCGACAGGGGGCCAAGAGACCCAGTACTTC
D: .; J: TRBJ2-3; V: TRBV4-3; size: few; CDR3: CASSHSKTGAASTDTQYF; DNA: TGCGCCAGCAGCCATTCGAAAACGGGGGCGGCTAGCACAGATACGCAGTATTTT
D: .; J: TRBJ2-5; V: TRBV6-5; size: few; CDR3: CASSRGGQTQYF; DNA: TGTGCCAGCAGCCGAGGAGGGCAGACCCAGTACTTC
D: .; J: TRBJ1-5; V: TRBV4-3; size: .; CDR3: CASSQDFLGLRNQPQHF; DNA: TGCGCCAGCAGCCAAGATTTTTTAGGTTTACGGAATCAGCCCCAGCATTTT
D: .; J: TRBJ2-2; V: TRBV19; size: many; CDR3: CASSDDPRRELFF; DNA: TGTGCCAGTAGTGACGACCCCCGGCGGGAGCTGTTTTTT
D: TRBD1; J: TRBJ1-5; V: TRBV4-2; size: .; CDR3: CASSQGDRADQPQHF; DNA: TGTGCCAGCAGCCAGGGGGACAGGGCCGATCAGCCCCAGCATTTT
D: .; J: TRBJ1-1; V: TRBV27; size: .; CDR3: CASKTNGRVFGGKTEAFF; DNA: TGTGCATCTAAAACGAATGGCAGGGTTTTTGGGGGAAAGACTGAAGCTTTCTTT
D: .; J: TRBJ2-5; V: TRBV7-2; size: many; CDR3: CASSPGTSPQETQYF; DNA: TGTGCCAGCAGCCCAGGGACCAGTCCCCAAGAGACCCAGTACTTC
D: TRBD1; J: TRBJ2-1; V: TRBV11-2; size: few; CDR3: CASSLVPGTGTYNEQFF; DNA: TGTGCCAGCAGCCTCGTTCCCGGGACAGGGACCTACAATGAGCAGTTCTTC
D: .; J: TRBJ2-7; V: TRBV6-6; size: .; CDR3: CASRVRELSYEQYF; DNA: TGTGCCAGCAGGGTCCGGGAGCTATCCTACGAGCAGTACTTC
D: .; J: TRBJ1-4; V: TRBV29-1; size: .; CDR3: CSVQRGAYEKLFF; DNA: TGCAGCGTCCAAAGGGGGGCATATGAAAAACTGTTTTTT
D: .; J: TRBJ2-6; V: TRBV7-2; size: few; CDR3: CASSLAGSGANVLTF; DNA: TGTGCCAGCAGCTTAGCCGGCTCTGGGGCCAACGTCCTGACTTTC
D: .; J: TRBJ1-2; V: TRBV2; size: few; CDR3: CASSEGQGTVGYTF; DNA: TGTGCCAGCAGTGAAGGGCAGGGGACCGTCGGCTACACCTTC
D: TRBD1; J: TRBJ2-1; V: TRBV2; size: few; CDR3: CASSADRAGQFF; DNA: TGTGCCAGCAGTGCCGACAGGGCCGGGCAGTTCTTC
D: TRBD1; J: TRBJ1-6; V: TRBV7-2; size: .; CDR3: CASSPRQGQNSPLHF; DNA: TGTGCCAGCAGCCCCCGACAGGGGCAAAATTCACCCCTCCACTTT
D: .; J: TRBJ2-7; V: TRBV19; size: .; CDR3: CASSIGSWGSLSYEQYF; DNA: TGTGCCAGTAGTATAGGATCGTGGGGATCCCTGAGCTACGAGCAGTACTTC
D: TRBD2; J: TRBJ2-1; V: TRBV9; size: .; CDR3: CASSRTSGSIDEQFF; DNA: TGTGCCAGCAGCCGGACTAGCGGGAGTATCGATGAGCAGTTCTTC
D: .; J: TRBJ2-1; V: TRBV6-1; size: once; CDR3: CASRGASKGNEQFF; DNA: TGTGCCAGCAGAGGGGCTAGCAAAGGCAATGAGCAGTTCTTC
D: TRBD1; J: TRBJ1-2; V: TRBV7-2; size: few; CDR3: CASSSRGLSTLDGYTF; DNA: TGTGCCAGCAGCTCCAGGGGGCTGTCGACGTTGGATGGCTACACCTTC
D: TRBD1; J: TRBJ2-1; V: TRBV20-1; size: few; CDR3: CSGQGGGEQFF; DNA: TGCAGTGGACAGGGGGGCGGTGAGCAGTTCTTC
D: TRBD1; J: TRBJ2-7; V: TRBV7-3; size: .; CDR3: CASSLGQNYEQYF; DNA: TGTGCCAGCAGCTTGGGACAGAACTACGAGCAGTACTTC
D: .; J: TRBJ1-1; V: TRBV30; size: .; CDR3: CAWSVSEYTEAFF; DNA: TGTGCCTGGAGTGTTTCGGAATACACTGAAGCTTTCTTT
D: TRBD1; J: TRBJ1-1; V: TRBV20-1; size: few; CDR3: CSAVGGQEAFF; DNA: TGCAGTGCTGTCGGGGGACAGGAAGCTTTCTTT